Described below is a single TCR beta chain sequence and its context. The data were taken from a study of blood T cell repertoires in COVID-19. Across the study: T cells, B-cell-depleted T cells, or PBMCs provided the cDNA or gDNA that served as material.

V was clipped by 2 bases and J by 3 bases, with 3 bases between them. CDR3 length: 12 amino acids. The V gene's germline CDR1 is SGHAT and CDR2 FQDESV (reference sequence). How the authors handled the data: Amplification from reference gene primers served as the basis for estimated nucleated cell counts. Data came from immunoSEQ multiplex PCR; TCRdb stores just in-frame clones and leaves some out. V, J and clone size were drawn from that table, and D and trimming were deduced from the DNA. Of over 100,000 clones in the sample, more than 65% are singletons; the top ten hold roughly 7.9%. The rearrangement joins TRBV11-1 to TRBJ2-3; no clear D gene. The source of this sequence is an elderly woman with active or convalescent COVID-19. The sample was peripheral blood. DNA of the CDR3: TGTGCCAGCAGCTTACAAACAGATACGCAGTATTTT. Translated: CASSLQTDTQYF.